Below, 21 T cell receptor beta chains from the same sample are listed, as sequenced in a study of T cell repertoires in cytomegalovirus infection. TCRdb ran MiXCR on the reads and lists one entry per CDR3 protein. The top ten clones hold around half of a sample with roughly 230,000 distinct CDR3 sequences, over 15% of them seen once. Sequencing input: CD8+ T cells from PBMCs. The source of these receptors is a human donor in good health (CMV status not recorded). Some clones in this sample may be carry-over from other donors' samples.

This clonotype was counted only a few times. The V gene is TRBV11-2, the J gene TRBJ2-5; no reliable D call. The germline V gene encodes CDR1 SGHAT and CDR2 FQNNGV. The V and J ends lost 4 bases and 2 bases respectively, with 11 bases between them. CDR3 length: 14 amino acids. In nucleotides, the CDR3 is TGTGCCAGCAGCTCATACGGGCCACAAGAGACCCAGTACTTC. This translates into CASSSYGPQETQYF.

The chain recombines TRBV28 with TRBJ2-7; TRBD1 agrees at 10 bases. This CDR3 spans 17 amino acids. Trimming at V came to 4 bases and at J to 1 base, leaving 10 bases not matched to a gene. Germline V gene data show CDR1 as MDHEN and CDR2 as SYDVKM. CDR3 sequence (DNA): TGTGCCAGCAGTTCCTTATCCGGGACAGGGGCTTCCTACGAGCAGTACTTC. Encoded protein: CASSSLSGTGASYEQYF.

This clonotype was seen many times. The chain carries TRBV7-8 and TRBJ1-5; a weak D match, TRBD1 (5 bases). The CDR3 loop spans 16 amino acids. CDR1 and CDR2 (germline): SGHVS, FQNEAQ. V was shortened by 2 bases and J by 5 bases, with 16 bases between the two germline ends. Here the CDR3 DNA reads TGTGCCAGCAGCTTACAAGGGTACCAGGGTCATCAGCCCCAGCATTTT. Translated, it gives CASSLQGYQGHQPQHF.

This clonotype was seen at least ten times. This chain uses TRBV6-5 with TRBJ2-1; TRBD2 agrees at 9 bases. CDR1 is MNHEY and CDR2 is SVGAGI in the germline V gene. The CDR3 is 15 amino acids. V shed 2 bases and J 9 bases; nucleotides not matched to a gene: 8. CDR3 coding DNA: TGTGCCAGCAGTTACGCGGGGGGGGGCCGCGGTGAGCAGTTCTTC. This codes for CASSYAGGGRGEQFF.

This clonotype was seen only a few times. The chain has TRBV20-1 and TRBJ2-7; 10 bases align to TRBD2. Germline V gives CDR1 DFQATT, CDR2 SNEGSKA (reference sequence). With 4 bases clipped from V and 5 bases from J, the junction kept 5 bases outside the gene matches. The CDR3 is 13 amino acids. The CDR3 reads CSANSGGANEQYF. Written as DNA, the CDR3 is TGCAGTGCTAACAGCGGGGGGGCGAACGAGCAGTACTTC.

This clonotype has just a few counts. The chain uses TRBV29-1 and TRBJ2-7; D may be TRBD2 (6 bases). Germline V gene lookup returns CDR1 SQVTM and CDR2 ANQGSEA. This CDR3 contains 12 residues. The V gene lost 4 bases and the J gene lost 4 bases, with 11 bases spanning the gap. The CDR3 DNA reads as TGCAGCGTTGTCGGCGGGGAATACGAGCAGTACTTC. This sequence encodes CSVVGGEYEQYF.

There are many counts of this clonotype. The V call is TRBV7-6, the J call TRBJ2-1, with D uncertain. Trimming removed 2 bases from V and 9 bases from J, with 11 bases in between. The CDR3 is made up of 13 amino acids. Per the germline V gene, CDR1 is SGHVS and CDR2 is FNYEAQ. CDR3 loop: CASSLLAEGEQFF. CDR3 DNA sequence: TGTGCCAGCAGCTTATTGGCGGAAGGTGAGCAGTTCTTC.

This clonotype was picked up many times. The chain carries TRBV7-8 and TRBJ2-7; a weak D match, TRBD1 (6 bases). The V end lost 6 bases, the J end lost 7 bases, and 16 bases lay between the germline ends. The germline CDR1 and CDR2 sequences are SGHVS and FQNEAQ. There are 13 residues in the CDR3. The chain's CDR3 is CASSRPGEREQYF. Here the CDR3 DNA reads TGTGCCAGCAGTCGACCAGGGGAGCGGGAGCAGTACTTC.

The rearrangement uses TRBV20-1 and TRBJ1-5, with D hard to call. V shed 3 bases and J shed 0 bases, with 6 bases lying between them. The germline V gene has CDR1 DFQATT and CDR2 SNEGSKA (reference sequence). There are 13 residues in the CDR3. The CDR3 reads CSARVYSNQPQHF. CDR3 DNA: TGCAGTGCTAGGGTATATAGCAATCAGCCCCAGCATTTT.

This clonotype was seen a few times. The chain uses TRBV2 and TRBJ1-2, with 11 bases aligning to TRBD1. The J segment lost 3 bases and the V segment lost 4 bases, leaving 1 base of the junction unmatched. Per the germline V gene, CDR1 is SNHLY and CDR2 is FYNNEI. The length of the CDR3 is 14 residues. The CDR3 sequence is CASSVGQGDYGYTF. The CDR3 DNA sequence: TGTGCCAGCAGTGTGGGACAGGGGGACTATGGCTACACCTTC.

Concerning this clonotype: A much bigger clone sits one base away, suggesting this may be a read error. The chain links TRBV7-8 to TRBJ1-5; D unresolved. The CDR3 totals 14 residues. Germline V CDR1 and CDR2: SGHVS, FQNEAQ. V was pared by 1 base and J by 3 bases, with 7 bases between. CDR3: CASSLGVVNQPQHF. CDR3 nucleotides: TGTGCCAGCAGCTTAGGGGTAGTCAATCAGCCCCAGCATTTT.

This clonotype showed up many times. This chain joins TRBV12-3 or TRBV12-4 and TRBJ2-7; a possible D gene is TRBD1 (5 bases). Trimming left V 3 bases short and J 3 bases short, with 9 bases between. The CDR3 totals 13 residues. For the CDR3, the DNA is TGTGCCAGCAGTTTCCCAGGGCACTACGAGCAGTACTTC. Protein product: CASSFPGHYEQYF.

CDR3 in DNA: TGTGCCAGCAGGAACAGGGTCACCGTGCCTGAAGCTTTCTTT. It translates to CASRNRVTVPEAFF. This chain connects TRBV28 to TRBJ1-1, with D tentatively TRBD1 (6 bases). The CDR3 is 14 amino acids. V was clipped by 6 bases and J by 6 bases, with 17 bases between them. From germline, CDR1 is MDHEN and CDR2 SYDVKM.

This clonotype was found once. This may come from a read error, since a much larger clone is one base off. The gene calls are TRBV7-9 and TRBJ2-5; TRBD1 or TRBD2 may be the D gene (6 bases each). Germline CDR1 and CDR2: SEHNR and FQNEAQ (reference sequence). The length of the CDR3 is 17 residues. The V end lost 1 base, the J end lost 2 bases, and 17 bases lay between the germline ends. CDR3 protein: CASSLVLGGTKQETQYF. In DNA form, the CDR3 reads TGTGCCAGCAGCTTAGTCCTCGGCGGGACAAAACAAGAGACCCAGTACTTC.

About this clonotype: A much bigger clone sits one base away, suggesting this may be a read error. V usage is TRBV13 and J usage is TRBJ2-7; D ambiguous. Germline CDR1 and CDR2: PRHDT and FYEKMQ (reference sequence). V lost 5 bases and J lost 0, with 5 bases in between. The CDR3 loop spans 12 amino acids. As DNA, the CDR3 is TGTGCCAGCAGCCCCCACTCCTACGAGCAGTACTTC. Protein product: CASSPHSYEQYF.

This clonotype has more than one count but fewer than ten. Here the CDR3 DNA reads TGTGCCAGCAGTGATCCTCGACAGGGGAGGCGGACAGATACGCAGTATTTT. It is translated as CASSDPRQGRRTDTQYF. The chain uses TRBV2 and TRBJ2-3; 8 nucleotides line up with TRBD1. J was trimmed by 3 bases and V by 3 bases; bases with no gene match: 11. The germline CDR1 and CDR2 sequences are SNHLY and FYNNEI. This CDR3 contains 17 residues.

To note about this clonotype: This is likely a read error, given that the CDR3 carries no conserved phenylalanine or tryptophan at its end. The genes are TRBV6-8 and TRBJ1-2; 8 nucleotides agree with TRBD1. This CDR3 spans 21 amino acids. The V segment lost 0 bases and the J segment 2 bases; nucleotides outside the gene matches: 20. Germline V lookup: CDR1 MNHGY, CDR2 SAAAGT. CDR3 protein: CASSYSSPGQGSHSINYGYTL. The DNA of the CDR3 is TGTGCCAGCAGTTACTCGAGCCCCGGACAGGGAAGCCACTCTATAAACTATGGCTACACCCTC.

The chain combines TRBV6-5 with TRBJ2-7, with 10 bases identical to TRBD1. With 6 bases clipped from V and 6 bases from J, the junction kept 11 bases outside the gene matches. The CDR3 contains 15 residues. Looked up from germline, CDR1 is MNHEY and CDR2 is SVGAGI. The chain's CDR3 is CASSPAGTGAPEQYF. CDR3 in DNA: TGTGCCAGCAGCCCTGCCGGGACAGGGGCTCCCGAGCAGTACTTC.

The V call is TRBV27, the J call TRBJ1-1; TRBD1 agrees at 11 bases. This CDR3 region has 14 residues. Losses at the gene ends were 5 bases for V and 4 bases for J; bases not matched to a gene: 3. Germline loops: CDR1 MNHEY, CDR2 SMNVEV (reference sequence). CDR3 in DNA: TGTGCCAGCAGTCGGGGGACAGGGGGCACTGAAGCTTTCTTT. The encoded protein is CASSRGTGGTEAFF.

This clonotype came up a few times. A junction end diverges from the germline sequence, so it may reflect a read error. The J gene is TRBJ1-1, the V gene TRBV29-1; no firm D call. This CDR3 region has 12 residues. Germline V gene data show CDR1 as SQVTM and CDR2 as ANQGSEA. For the CDR3, the DNA is TGCAGCTTTGAGATTGCAGGCCTTGAAGCTTTCTTT. This codes for CSFEIAGLEAFF.

The J gene is TRBJ2-3, the V gene TRBV11-2; D is ambiguous. Germline CDR1 reads SGHAT; CDR2 reads FQNNGV. Between the trimmed V and J ends, which lost 0 bases and 2 bases, there was a span of 6 bases. This CDR3 is built from 14 residues. CDR3 sequence: CASSLEPYTDTQYF. CDR3 sequence (DNA): TGTGCCAGCAGCTTAGAACCCTACACAGATACGCAGTATTTT.